Given below is one T cell receptor (beta chain) in context. As yet, its antigen is unknown. Trimming removed 4 bases at V and 0 bases at J, with 22 bases between. Looked up from germline, CDR1 is SGDLS and CDR2 is YYNGEE. The CDR3 is 18 residues long. Data came from immunoSEQ multiplex PCR; TCRdb stores just in-frame clones and leaves some out. The sample includes 100,000 to 150,000 clones, more than 65% of them seen just once. The sample is drawn from a study of radiotherapy plus CTLA-4 blockade in lung cancer. Study as a whole: Objective responses were seen in around 19% of patients, disease control in approximately 29%.

Study-wide findings and caveats: In blood, TCR clones derived from the tumor expanded after radiotherapy plus ipilimumab.

Sequences were derived from peripheral blood, sampled from a patient treated with radiotherapy plus ipilimumab. This clonotype was sampled from a human donor with non-small cell lung cancer who had a partial response to radiotherapy plus ipilimumab. V is TRBV9 and J is TRBJ2-5, with a tentative D call TRBD2 (6 bases). The CDR3 reads CASSLWSGHDPYQETQYF. CDR3 in DNA: TGTGCCAGCAGCCTCTGGAGCGGGCACGACCCGTACCAAGAGACCCAGTACTTC.